One and the same sample provided the 16 T cell receptor beta chains below, sequenced in a study of blood T cell repertoires in COVID-19 (dated by TCRdb to about 2020). The library was obtained by the immunoSEQ multiplex PCR assay. The source is immuneACCESS, and TCRdb retained only in-frame sequences with V and J called. Part of the clones is not carried over; for the studies checked, unresolved V genes explain less than half of this, and the remainder is unexplained. This sample lists 140,000 to 150,000 clones; roughly 90% were detected once. Approximately 0.95% of the sample comes from the top ten. Sequenced material: peripheral blood. These receptors all stem from a woman aged 50 to 65 with acute or convalescent COVID-19.

The chain uses TRBV9 and TRBJ2-2; D not certain. CDR1 is SGDLS and CDR2 is YYNGEE in the germline V gene. Trimming shortened V by 2 bases and J by 7 bases, and 6 bases separated the two germline ends. The CDR3 has 12 amino acids. CDR3 in amino acids: CASSVLIGELFF. The DNA for the CDR3 is TGTGCCAGCAGCGTCTTAATCGGGGAGCTGTTTTTT.

The chain uses TRBV5-1 and TRBJ2-1, with 12 bases aligning to TRBD2. Germline CDR1 and CDR2: SGHRS and YFSETQ. Unmatched junction bases numbered 4, after V lost 4 bases and J lost 2 bases. The CDR3 runs 16 residues. The CDR3 coding sequence is TGCGCCAGCAGCAGAGGACTAGCGGGGACCTACAATGAGCAGTTCTTC. Its translation is CASSRGLAGTYNEQFF.

This rearrangement joins TRBV14 to TRBJ2-1, with TRBD1 identical over 10 bases. Trimming removed 4 bases from V and 4 bases from J; junction bases left unmatched: 4. The CDR3 extends over 15 amino acids. Looked up from germline, CDR1 is SGHDN and CDR2 is FVKESK. The CDR3 nucleotides are TGTGCCAGCAGCCTGGGACAGGGGACGTACAATGAGCAGTTCTTC. It translates to CASSLGQGTYNEQFF.

The chain recombines TRBV7-3 with TRBJ2-2; 15 bases are a match to TRBD2. V lost 1 base to trimming and J lost 2 bases; unmatched junction nucleotides: 8. This CDR3 region has 20 residues. Looked up from germline, CDR1 is SGHTA and CDR2 is FQGTGA. CDR3 DNA sequence: TGTGCCAGCAGCTTAAATCTCGGACTAGCGGGAGGGCCCAACACCGGGGAGCTGTTTTTT. Translating gives CASSLNLGLAGGPNTGELFF.

The chain links TRBV28 to TRBJ1-1; TRBD1 agrees at 10 bases. Looked up from germline, CDR1 is MDHEN and CDR2 is SYDVKM. The CDR3 runs to 15 residues. The ends lost 3 bases at V and 3 bases at J; junction bases unmatched: 4. CDR3 in DNA: TGTGCCAGCAGTTTGGGACAGGGGCTATACACTGAAGCTTTCTTT. Encoded protein: CASSLGQGLYTEAFF. The variable domain in full, with the rest retrieved from reference TRBV28 and TRBJ1-1, is DVKVTQSSRYLVKRTGEKVFLECVQDMDHENMFWYRQDPGLGLRLIYFSYDVKMKEKGDIPEGYSVSREKKERFSLILESASTNQTSMYLCASSLGQGLYTEAFFGQGTRLTVV.

The rearrangement joins TRBV7-3 to TRBJ1-6, with TRBD1 matching over 8 bases. V shed 4 bases, J shed 7 bases, and the junction held 3 bases outside the gene matches. Germline CDR1 SGHTA, CDR2 FQGTGA. The length of the CDR3 is 14 residues. The CDR3 protein is CASSSGQENSPLHF. Written as DNA, the CDR3 is TGTGCCAGCAGCTCGGGACAGGAGAATTCACCCCTCCACTTT.

The chain carries TRBV10-3 and TRBJ2-1, with TRBD2 matching over 10 bases. V lost 4 bases, J lost 6 bases, and 6 bases stayed unmatched. The CDR3 runs 15 residues. Germline V gene lookup returns CDR1 ENHRY and CDR2 SYGVKD. CDR3 sequence reads: CAISVLAGVSNEQFF. The CDR3 DNA sequence: TGTGCCATCAGTGTCCTAGCGGGAGTCTCCAATGAGCAGTTCTTC.

The chain links TRBV18 to TRBJ1-1; D is unclear. The germline V and J ends were trimmed by 2 bases and 2 bases, with 3 bases remaining between them. This CDR3 has 12 residues. Germline assignment: CDR1 KGHSH and CDR2 LQKENI. CDR3 sequence: CASSPINTEAFF. Written as DNA, the CDR3 is TGTGCCAGCTCACCAATAAACACTGAAGCTTTCTTT.

The chain links TRBV6-1 to TRBJ1-2, with D unresolved. In germline, CDR1 is MNHNS, CDR2 SASEGT. V was trimmed by 0 bases and J by 5 bases, leaving 10 bases between them. The CDR3 loop spans 14 amino acids. CDR3 DNA sequence: TGTGCCAGCAGTGAAGCGATGCCGGAGTATGGCTACACCTTC. Translating gives CASSEAMPEYGYTF.

This chain joins TRBV30 and TRBJ2-1; D remains ambiguous. Looked up from germline, CDR1 is GTSNPN and CDR2 is SVGIG (reference sequence). Trimming shortened V by 2 bases and J by 4 bases, and 12 bases separated the two germline ends. The CDR3 runs to 14 residues. The CDR3 DNA is TGTGCCTGGAGTCCCCAGCGTGGATACAATGAGCAGTTCTTC. Protein product: CAWSPQRGYNEQFF.

This clone appeared a few times. The CDR3 loop is CASSVTPEYEQYF. In nucleotides, the CDR3 is TGTGCCAGCAGCGTAACTCCTGAGTACGAGCAGTACTTC. V and J are TRBV7-9 and TRBJ2-7, with D unclear. CDR1 and CDR2 from the germline V gene are SEHNR and FQNEAQ (reference sequence). With 5 bases removed from V and 4 bases from J, the gap between germline ends came to 12 bases. The CDR3 consists of 13 residues.

This clone came up once. The chain has TRBV6-1 and TRBJ2-3; 9 bases agree with TRBD2. The CDR3 has 16 amino acids. Trimming removed 0 bases from V and 8 bases from J; junction bases left unmatched: 9. Germline assignment: CDR1 MNHNS and CDR2 SASEGT. This CDR3 is CASSEALGGGASTQYF. The DNA for the CDR3 is TGTGCCAGCAGTGAAGCGCTTGGCGGGGGGGCCAGTACGCAGTATTTT.

The chain is built from TRBV2 and TRBJ2-3; possibly TRBD1 for D (7 bases). Germline loops: CDR1 SNHLY, CDR2 FYNNEI. There are 14 residues in the CDR3. Trimming removed 4 bases from V and 3 bases from J, with 11 bases in between. CDR3 sequence: CASSVRGETDTQYF. In nucleotides, the CDR3 is TGTGCCAGCAGTGTCAGGGGGGAAACAGATACGCAGTATTTT.

The DNA for the CDR3 is TGCAGTGCTAGTCGGCTAGCGGTCCAAGAGACCCAGTACTTC. It yields the protein CSASRLAVQETQYF. The chain carries TRBV20-1 and TRBJ2-5; TRBD2 agrees at 7 bases. With 3 bases clipped from V and 1 base from J, the junction kept 5 bases outside the gene matches. Germline V CDR1 and CDR2: DFQATT, SNEGSKA (reference sequence). The length of the CDR3 is 14 residues.

This chain joins TRBV24-1 and TRBJ2-1; 12 bases agree with TRBD1. Trimming at V came to 4 bases and at J to 9 bases, leaving 6 bases not matched to a gene. This CDR3 has 15 residues. Germline CDR1 reads KGHDR; CDR2 reads SFDVKD. CDR3 loop: CATSDWGQGASEQFF. The CDR3 region has the DNA TGTGCCACCAGTGACTGGGGACAGGGGGCTTCTGAGCAGTTCTTC.

The chain has TRBV5-5 and TRBJ2-7; D may be TRBD2 (7 bases). The CDR3 spans 14 residues. Germline V gene data show CDR1 as SGHKS and CDR2 as YYEKEE (reference sequence). The ends were cut back, 4 bases at V and 4 bases at J, with 15 bases in the middle. The CDR3 here is CASSLRGGKYEQYF. CDR3 DNA: TGTGCCAGCAGCCTTAGGGGGGGAAAGTACGAGCAGTACTTC.